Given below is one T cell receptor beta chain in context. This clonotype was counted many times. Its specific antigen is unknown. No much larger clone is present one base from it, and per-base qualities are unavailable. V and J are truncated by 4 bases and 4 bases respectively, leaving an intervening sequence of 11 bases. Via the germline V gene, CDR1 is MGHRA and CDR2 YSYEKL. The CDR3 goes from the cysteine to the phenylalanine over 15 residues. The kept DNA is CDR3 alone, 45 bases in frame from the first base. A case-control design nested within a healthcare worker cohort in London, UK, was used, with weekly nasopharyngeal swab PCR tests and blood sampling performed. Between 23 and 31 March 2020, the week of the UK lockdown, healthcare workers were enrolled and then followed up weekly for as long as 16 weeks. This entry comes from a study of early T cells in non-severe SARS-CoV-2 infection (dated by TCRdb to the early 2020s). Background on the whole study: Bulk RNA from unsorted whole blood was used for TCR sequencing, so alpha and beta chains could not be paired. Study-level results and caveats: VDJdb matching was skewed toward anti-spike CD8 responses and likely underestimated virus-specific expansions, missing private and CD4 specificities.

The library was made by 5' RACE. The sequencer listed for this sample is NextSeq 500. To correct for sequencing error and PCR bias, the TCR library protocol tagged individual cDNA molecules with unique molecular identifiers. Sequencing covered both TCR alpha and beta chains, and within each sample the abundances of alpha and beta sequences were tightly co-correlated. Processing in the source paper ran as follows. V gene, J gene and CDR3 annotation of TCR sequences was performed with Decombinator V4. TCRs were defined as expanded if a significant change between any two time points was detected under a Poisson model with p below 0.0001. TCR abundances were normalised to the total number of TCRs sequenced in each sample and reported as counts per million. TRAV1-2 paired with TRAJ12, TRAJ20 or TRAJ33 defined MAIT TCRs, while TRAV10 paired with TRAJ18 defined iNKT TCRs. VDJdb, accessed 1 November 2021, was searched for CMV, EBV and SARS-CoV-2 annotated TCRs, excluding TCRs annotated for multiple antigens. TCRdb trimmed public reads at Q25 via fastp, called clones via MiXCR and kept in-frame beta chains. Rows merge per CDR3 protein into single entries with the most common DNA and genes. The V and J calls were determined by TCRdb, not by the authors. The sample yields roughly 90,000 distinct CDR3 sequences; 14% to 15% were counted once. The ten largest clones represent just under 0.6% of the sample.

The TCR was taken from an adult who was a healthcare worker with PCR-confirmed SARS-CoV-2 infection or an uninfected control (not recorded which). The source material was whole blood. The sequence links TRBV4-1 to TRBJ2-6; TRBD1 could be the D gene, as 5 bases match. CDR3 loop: CASSLENRGANVLTF. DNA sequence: TGCGCCAGCAGCCTAGAAAACAGGGGGGCCAACGTCCTGACTTTC.